A selection of T cell receptor beta chains follows, all from one sample in a study of cytomegalovirus exposure and HLA in healthy donors. The method was immunoSEQ multiplex PCR; TCRdb's version includes in-frame clones alone and lacks a portion of them. The table lists 150,000 to 200,000 clones, around three quarters of them singletons. The specimen was PBMCs. The receptors come from a middle-aged woman in good health and CMV-seronegative. The CDR3 runs from the conserved cysteine through the conserved F or W.

>TRBJ1-5|TRBV6-5
CASSFGQSHQPQHF
>TRBJ1-5|TRBV6-5
CASSYRGGGNQPQHF
>TRBJ2-1|TRBV9
CASSTSSYNEQFF
>TRBJ2-4|TRBV28
CASSLLGEGENIQYF
>TRBJ2-3|TRBV5-1
CASRYDGWRDTQYF
>TRBJ2-2|TRBV7-3
CASSPVLALTGELFF
>TRBJ2-2|TRBV5-1
CASSLNEGLTGELFF
>.|TRBV7-8
CASSPYRLAGGYEQYF
>TRBJ1-5|TRBV30
CAWSSTANQPQHF
>TRBJ2-2|TRBV5-1
CAGESGLATGELFF
>TRBJ1-5|TRBV2
CASSVRENQPQHF
>TRBJ2-3|TRBV5-1
CASSLVVGAGTSTDTQYF
>TRBJ1-1|TRBV18
CASSPIGQGMNTEAFF
>TRBJ2-7|TRBV21-1
CAVPNPSRVSYEQYF
>TRBJ1-1|TRBV29-1
CSVAQGAGGEAFF
>TRBJ1-5|TRBV30
CAWSAQGQPQHF
>TRBJ2-2|TRBV7-9
CASSFSGQGSGELFF
>TRBJ2-1|TRBV7-3
CASSLGGASPVNEQFF
>TRBJ2-3|TRBV2
CASRRGTSGRADTQYF
>TRBJ1-2|TRBV28
CASSLPPGQGYGYTF
>TRBJ1-1|TRBV7-9
CASSRGGVRVNTEAFF
>TRBJ2-7|TRBV9
CASSVGIAGGREQYF
>TRBJ2-7|TRBV28
CASTSLYEQYF
>TRBJ2-4|TRBV5-1
CASSLGTAENIQYF
>TRBJ2-3|TRBV29-1
CGVVTGRADTQYF
>TRBJ2-7|TRBV18
CASSQGQAYEQYF
>TRBJ2-3|TRBV30
CAWTQGDTDTQYF
>TRBJ2-5|TRBV5-1
CASSLWVGEEETQYF
>TRBJ2-5|TRBV11-2
CASSLVEETQYF
>TRBJ2-3|TRBV5-4
CASSLKTSGRESDTQYF
>TRBJ1-1|TRBV13
CASSRRQLNTEAFF
>TRBJ2-1|TRBV7-6
CASSSGGSYNEQFF
>TRBJ1-1|TRBV9
CASSGRDSMHTEAFF
>TRBJ2-2|TRBV6-6
CASSIPGAGELFF
>TRBJ2-3|TRBV25-1
CASSERLGRGDTQYF
>TRBJ2-5|TRBV5-6
CASIRDRGRREETQYF
>TRBJ1-1|TRBV29-1
CSVDPDRGEYTEAFF
>TRBJ2-2|TRBV30
CAVGRGLGELFF
>TRBJ2-2|TRBV6-1
CASSESGSIAGELFF
>TRBJ1-1|TRBV5-6
CASTLGRNTEAFF
>TRBJ2-4|TRBV15
CATSREINSRMNRIAKNIQYF
>TRBJ1-2|TRBV28
CASSLLGDGYTF
>TRBJ2-3|TRBV28
CASSLLGVTQYF
>TRBJ2-7|TRBV19
CASSPRGGMNEQYF
>TRBJ2-7|TRBV28
CASSLGTGAFYEQYF
>TRBJ1-1|TRBV5-1
CASSPVGTGGEKAFF
>TRBJ2-6|TRBV6-1
CASRQRHSGANVLTF
>TRBJ2-2|TRBV4-2
CASSAGSANTGELFF
>TRBJ2-5|TRBV2
CASSENSGSQETQYF